This T cell receptor beta chain was found in a study of T cell repertoires in cytomegalovirus infection. Study results and caveats: CMV-specific HLA-C-restricted TCR beta clonotypes dominated the ex vivo response.

As for this clonotype: What it recognizes is unknown.

TCRdb reprocessed the reads with MiXCR, giving one entry per CDR3 protein. The data hold roughly 570,000 distinct CDR3 sequences, with under 45% observed a single time. Germline CDR1 and CDR2: MNHEY and SVGAGI. This CDR3 is built from 13 residues. The V end was cut by 5 bases, the J end by 3 bases, with 11 bases between. This clonotype was sampled from a human donor in good health (CMV status not recorded). Some clones in this sample may be carry-over from other donors' samples. This chain links TRBV6-5 with TRBJ2-7, with D possibly TRBD2 on 6 matching bases. The specimen was cultured PBMCs, collected from culture after CMV antigen stimulation. The CDR3: CASSGSGHYEQYF. As DNA, the CDR3 is TGTGCCAGCAGTGGTAGCGGACACTACGAGCAGTACTTC.